The T cell receptor beta chain under discussion was sequenced for a study of breast tumors, draining lymph nodes, adjacent tissues. Of note for this clonotype: Its target is unknown.

MiXCR, run by TCRdb on the multiplex PCR reads, gives a single entry per CDR3 protein. The sample has fewer than 200,000 distinct CDR3 sequences; around a third are singletons. Study results and limitations: Data fit most tumor T cells coming from lymph node, expanding in tumor. Tumor TCR diversity was below lymph nodes but above nontumor tissue.

This CDR3 region has 12 residues. Germline V gene lookup returns CDR1 MDHEN and CDR2 SYDVKM. Trimming shortened V by 8 bases and J by 0 bases, and 6 bases separated the two germline ends. Axillary draining lymph nodes of breast cancer patients supplied the node samples. Material: axillary lymph node tissue. The chain joins TRBV28 to TRBJ2-3; D is unclear. The receptor's source is a female donor with breast cancer. Some clones in this sample may be carry-over from other donors' samples. The CDR3 spells CASFSSTDTQYF. CDR3 sequence (DNA): TGTGCCAGCTTCTCTAGCACAGATACGCAGTATTTT.